Following are 6 T cell receptor beta chains from one sample sequenced in a study of cytomegalovirus exposure and HLA in healthy donors. Researchers ran the PCR with 60 Vbeta and 13 Jbeta primers. TCRdb's copy holds only in-frame clones and misses some; the assay was immunoSEQ multiplex PCR. This table holds around 94,000 clones, roughly 80% found once. The sample taken for sequencing was PBMCs. Source of these receptors: a woman aged 40 to 49 in good health and CMV-seropositive.

This chain uses TRBV7-2 with TRBJ2-7, with 8 bases fitting TRBD1. J was trimmed by 4 bases and V by 3 bases; bases with no gene match: 5. This CDR3 contains 14 residues. Germline loops: CDR1 SGHTA, CDR2 FQGNSA. The CDR3 sequence is CASSFQTGDYEQYF. The CDR3 DNA is TGTGCCAGCAGCTTCCAGACAGGGGATTACGAGCAGTACTTC.

This clone is a singleton in its sample. The germline gene is not matched at one end of the junction; a read error may be the cause. The CDR3 region has the DNA TGTGCTAGCAGCCTCGGACAGGGGAGAACAGATACGCAGTATTTT. Its protein is CASSLGQGRTDTQYF. The chain has TRBV7-7 and TRBJ2-3, with TRBD1 matching 9 bases. There are 15 residues in the CDR3. CDR1 and CDR2 from the germline V gene are SSHAT and FNYEAQ (reference sequence).

The chain combines TRBV11-3 with TRBJ2-7; 10 bases are shared with TRBD2. V lost 5 bases to trimming and J lost 6 bases; unmatched junction nucleotides: 10. The CDR3 is 15 amino acids. In germline, CDR1 is SGHNT, CDR2 YENEEA. CDR3 protein: CASSASSGGTGEQYF. CDR3 in DNA: TGTGCCAGCAGCGCATCTAGCGGGGGAACGGGCGAGCAGTACTTC.

The chain links TRBV6-1 to TRBJ1-2, with a tentative D call TRBD1 (6 bases). The V and J ends lost 6 bases and 8 bases respectively, with 19 bases between them. The germline V gene encodes CDR1 MNHNS and CDR2 SASEGT. The CDR3 is made up of 14 amino acids. CDR3 nucleotides: TGTGCCAGCAGCACCCGAGGGGGTTTGGGAGGCTACACCTTC. Translation gives CASSTRGGLGGYTF.

The J gene is TRBJ2-3, the V gene TRBV7-6, with D unclear. Trimming took off 1 base at V and 0 bases at J, with 11 bases between the two ends. Germline V gene lookup returns CDR1 SGHVS and CDR2 FNYEAQ. The CDR3 is 16 residues long. The CDR3 coding sequence is TGTGCCAGCAGCTTAGTTGCGGCCGCTAGCACAGATACGCAGTATTTT. As protein: CASSLVAAASTDTQYF.

This chain links TRBV7-8 with TRBJ2-7, with 7 bases matching TRBD1. Germline-derived CDR1 and CDR2 are SGHVS and FQNEAQ. Trimming took 1 base from V and 3 from J; bases not matched to a gene: 12. The CDR3 length is 17 residues. The CDR3 bases are TGTGCCAGCAGCTTAGTGTTCTCTAGGACAGGTGTCTACGAGCAGTACTTC. It codes for CASSLVFSRTGVYEQYF.